Listed here are 32 T cell receptor beta chains from one sample, sequenced in a study of shared clonotypes between healthy human individuals. Measured with immunoSEQ multiplex PCR; TCRdb has only the in-frame clones, and not every one. The data contain 1,400,000 or so clones, approximately 98.5% of them seen just once; the ten biggest clones take up about 0.34%. The sequenced material came from naive CD4+ T cells sorted from blood. Subset indicated: CD45RA+ positively selected. These receptors were taken from a young man in good health.

Notes on this clone: The DNA is left out, because the CDR3 cannot be placed on it with certainty; the CDR3 is given as TCRdb lists it. The CDR3 spells CASSSSERRGGTDTQYF. J is TRBJ2-3 and V is TRBV28. Germline V CDR1 and CDR2: MDHEN, SYDVKM. From its first to its last residue, the CDR3 has 17 amino acids.

The rearrangement links TRBV6-5 to TRBJ1-1, with 9 bases fitting TRBD1. The CDR3 runs 12 residues. CDR1 and CDR2 from the germline V gene are MNHEY and SVGAGI. The junction had 0 bases not matched to a gene; V was cut back by 6 bases and J by 4 bases. The CDR3 DNA reads as TGTGCCAGCAGGACAGGGGGCACTGAAGCTTTCTTT. It translates to CASRTGGTEAFF.

This clone has just a few counts. V is TRBV6-4 and J is TRBJ2-3, with 12 bases identical to TRBD2. From germline, CDR1 is MRHNA and CDR2 SNTAGT. After removal of 3 bases from V and 7 bases from J, the junction contained 2 bases not matched to a gene. This CDR3 contains 14 residues. The CDR3 reads CASSDLAGGYTQYF. CDR3 bases: TGTGCCAGCAGTGATCTAGCGGGAGGGTATACGCAGTATTTT.

Turning to this clone: Other DNA sequences in the sample encode the same CDR3. The rearrangement joins TRBV7-9 to TRBJ2-7; TRBD1 might be the D (6 bases). With 6 bases removed from V and 2 bases from J, the gap between germline ends came to 11 bases. CDR1 SEHNR and CDR2 FQNEAQ come from the germline V gene (reference sequence). The CDR3 runs to 13 residues. The CDR3 here is CASRGQGTYEQYF. Here the CDR3 DNA reads TGTGCCAGCAGGGGGCAGGGGACCTACGAGCAGTACTTC. The full variable domain, completed using reference TRBV7-9 and TRBJ2-7, is DTGVSQNPRHKITKRGQNVTFRCDPISEHNRLYWYRQTLGQGPEFLTYFQNEAQLEKSRLLSDRFSAERPKGSFSTLEIQRTEQGDSAMYLCASRGQGTYEQYFGPGTRLTVT.

This chain joins TRBV9 and TRBJ2-3; D is possibly TRBD1 (5 bases). Trimming removed 4 bases from V and 3 bases from J, with 15 bases in between. Germline lookup yields CDR1 SGDLS and CDR2 YYNGEE. The CDR3 runs to 15 residues. CDR3 DNA sequence: TGTGCCAGCAGCCGTCAGGGAAGAGAAACAGATACGCAGTATTTT. Translated: CASSRQGRETDTQYF.

In nucleotides, the CDR3 is TGTGCCAGCAGTGAGCGGATCATCTCCTACGAGCAGTACTTC. It codes for CASSERIISYEQYF. The chain links TRBV6-1 to TRBJ2-7; D not resolved. Germline loops: CDR1 MNHNS, CDR2 SASEGT. The CDR3 contains 14 residues. The ends were cut back, 3 bases at V and 0 bases at J, with 9 bases in the middle.

The V call is TRBV6-1, the J call TRBJ1-2, with D tentatively TRBD1 (5 bases). V was cut by 2 bases and J by 8 bases, with 24 bases left in between. CDR3 size: 17 residues. Germline V gives CDR1 MNHNS, CDR2 SASEGT. The CDR3 is CASSELWWGPAPPGYTF. The CDR3 DNA reads TGTGCCAGCAGTGAACTATGGTGGGGACCGGCCCCTCCCGGCTACACCTTC.

The J gene is TRBJ2-7, the V gene TRBV15; D is undetermined. Germline values: CDR1 LNHNV, CDR2 YYDKDF (reference sequence). This CDR3 spans 15 amino acids. V gave up 0 bases and J gave up 0 bases, with 9 bases separating them. The CDR3 nucleotides read TGTGCCACCAGCAGAGATGCAACATCCTCCTACGAGCAGTACTTC. Protein product: CATSRDATSSYEQYF.

This clone has a single count. This chain connects TRBV10-3 to TRBJ2-5, with 12 bases fitting TRBD2. The CDR3 length is 14 residues. Germline CDR1 ENHRY, CDR2 SYGVKD. V trimming: 9 bases; J trimming: 4 bases; junction bases outside the gene matches: 6. In DNA, the CDR3 is TGTGCCATATCGACTAGCGGGAGCCCAGAGACCCAGTACTTC. Translation: CAISTSGSPETQYF.

CDR3 DNA sequence: TGTGCCAGCAGTGAAGCGACAGCCTCCATTCGCTACACCTTC. Amino acid sequence: CASSEATASIRYTF. The chain combines TRBV6-1 with TRBJ1-2, with TRBD1 as a possible D gene (5 bases). The CDR3 totals 14 residues. The germline CDR1 and CDR2 sequences are MNHNS and SASEGT. The ends were cut back, 0 bases at V and 9 bases at J, with 14 bases in the middle.

This clone was seen a single time. Other DNA sequences in this specimen translate into the identical CDR3. V is TRBV20-1 and J is TRBJ2-1; no clear D. This CDR3 is built from 11 residues. V was trimmed by 1 base and J by 5 bases, leaving 3 bases between them. CDR1 DFQATT and CDR2 SNEGSKA come from the germline V gene (reference sequence). The CDR3 protein is CSARGNNEQFF. The CDR3 region has the DNA TGCAGTGCTAGAGGAAACAATGAGCAGTTCTTC.

V usage is TRBV19 and J usage is TRBJ2-7, with no clear D. Looked up from germline, CDR1 is LNHDA and CDR2 is SQIVND (reference sequence). V shed 3 bases and J shed 5 bases, with 11 bases lying between them. The CDR3 has 13 amino acids. The CDR3 region is CASSIGLSNEQYF. CDR3 bases: TGTGCCAGTAGTATTGGTCTGTCGAACGAGCAGTACTTC.

This clone was picked up one time. This chain uses TRBV6-6 with TRBJ2-3; D unclear. The CDR3 has 12 residues. V lost 5 bases, J lost 4 bases, and 7 bases lay in between. Germline V gene lookup returns CDR1 MNHNY and CDR2 SVGAGI (reference sequence). CDR3 in DNA: TGTGCCAGCAGTCCGATCTCAGATACGCAGTATTTT. As protein: CASSPISDTQYF.

Regarding this clone: At one end, the junction sequence differs from germline, possibly due to a read error. The CDR3 region has the DNA TGTGCTAGCAGCTTAATCGGGAGGGGCACAGATACGCAGTATTTT. Amino acid sequence: CASSLIGRGTDTQYF. The V and J genes are TRBV7-7 and TRBJ2-3, with 8 bases identical to TRBD2. This CDR3 comprises 15 residues. Germline lookup yields CDR1 SSHAT and CDR2 FNYEAQ (reference sequence). The full variable domain, in which reference TRBV7-7 and TRBJ2-3 provide the parts outside the CDR3, is GAGVSQSPRYKVTKRGQDVTLRCDPISSHATLYWYQQALGQGPEFLTYFNYEAQPDKSGLPSDRFSAERPEGSISTLTIQRTEQRDSAMYRCASSLIGRGTDTQYFGPGTRLTVL.

The rearrangement links TRBV5-1 to TRBJ1-2; D unresolved. Germline CDR1 is SGHRS and CDR2 is YFSETQ. CDR3 length: 12 residues. Between the trimmed V and J ends, which lost 3 bases and 6 bases, there was a span of 9 bases. The CDR3 loop reads CASSSKGNGYTF. The CDR3, as DNA: TGCGCCAGCAGCTCGAAGGGAAATGGCTACACCTTC.

This clone was picked up one time. Different DNA sequences within this sample yield the same CDR3. The rearrangement uses TRBV19 and TRBJ1-1; D call uncertain. From germline, CDR1 is LNHDA and CDR2 SQIVND (reference sequence). The CDR3 is 11 amino acids. Trimming left V 5 bases short and J 8 bases short, with 9 bases between. The CDR3 coding sequence is TGTGCCAGTAGTGTAGGGCCAGAAGCTTTCTTT. Protein: CASSVGPEAFF. Together with reference TRBV19 and TRBJ1-1, the CDR3 gives the full variable domain: DGGITQSPKYLFRKEGQNVTLSCEQNLNHDAMYWYRQDPGQGLRLIYYSQIVNDFQKGDIAEGYSVSREKKESFPLTVTSAQKNPTAFYLCASSVGPEAFFGQGTRLTVV.

This rearrangement joins TRBV4-1 to TRBJ2-1; 9 bases map to TRBD2. CDR1 is MGHRA and CDR2 is YSYEKL in the germline V gene. The CDR3 consists of 17 residues. Trimming removed 1 base from V and 8 bases from J; junction bases left unmatched: 12. CDR3 sequence reads: CASSQVLIAGVGYEQFF. The CDR3 DNA follows: TGCGCCAGCAGCCAAGTCCTTATAGCGGGAGTGGGCTATGAGCAGTTCTTC.

The CDR3 DNA reads as TGTGCCACCAGCAGAGTTACTAGCGGGCCGGATACGCAGTATTTT. Translating gives CATSRVTSGPDTQYF. The genes are TRBV15 and TRBJ2-3; 9 bases line up with TRBD2. CDR3 size: 15 residues. V was clipped by 1 base and J by 6 bases; unmatched bases: 5. Germline-derived CDR1 and CDR2 are LNHNV and YYDKDF (reference sequence).

The chain links TRBV6-1 to TRBJ1-5, with 10 nucleotides matching TRBD1. Germline V lookup: CDR1 MNHNS, CDR2 SASEGT. With V trimmed by 2 bases and J by 4 bases, 8 bases remained unmatched. The CDR3 loop spans 17 amino acids. The CDR3: CASSEFGTGEWNQPQHF. DNA of the CDR3: TGTGCCAGCAGTGAATTTGGGACAGGGGAATGGAATCAGCCCCAGCATTTT.

This chain connects TRBV29-1 to TRBJ2-5; 11 nucleotides align to TRBD2. Germline V gene data show CDR1 as SQVTM and CDR2 as ANQGSEA. The CDR3 has 15 residues. V was clipped by 1 base and J by 5 bases; unmatched bases: 6. The DNA of the CDR3 is TGCAGCGTTGAAGTTAGCGGGAGGGCCTTGGAGACCCAGTACTTC. Encoded protein: CSVEVSGRALETQYF.

The CDR3 here is CASSQDTGRKRETEAFF. CDR3 DNA: TGCGCCAGCAGCCAAGATACGGGGCGGAAAAGGGAGACTGAAGCTTTCTTT. The chain is built from TRBV4-1 and TRBJ1-1, with D perhaps matching TRBD1 (5 bases). V was cut by 0 bases and J by 5 bases, with 19 bases left in between. Germline V CDR1 and CDR2: MGHRA, YSYEKL. The CDR3 spans 17 residues.

The J gene is TRBJ1-5, the V gene TRBV4-1; TRBD1 aligns across 7 bases. Germline trimming cut 2 bases from V and 3 bases from J; bases unmatched to any gene: 4. From germline, CDR1 is MGHRA and CDR2 YSYEKL. CDR3 size: 15 residues. For the CDR3, the DNA is TGCGCCAGCAGCCAACGGACAGGCCCCAATCAGCCCCAGCATTTT. Translated: CASSQRTGPNQPQHF.

This chain uses TRBV6-6 with TRBJ2-3; 8 bases are shared with TRBD2. The germline V gene has CDR1 MNHNY and CDR2 SVGAGI (reference sequence). The CDR3 spans 16 residues. V was pared by 6 bases and J by 1 base, with 9 bases of the junction left unmatched. This CDR3 is CASRALGREGTDTQYF. The CDR3 DNA sequence: TGTGCCAGCAGGGCCCTCGGGCGGGAGGGCACAGATACGCAGTATTTT.

The DNA of the CDR3 is TGTGCCAGTAGTAGGGTTGATTCGGGTTCGGATGGCTACACCTTC. Encoded protein: CASSRVDSGSDGYTF. This chain joins TRBV19 and TRBJ1-2; D is unclear. CDR1 LNHDA and CDR2 SQIVND come from the germline V gene (reference sequence). The CDR3 loop spans 15 amino acids. V lost 4 bases to trimming and J lost 6 bases, with 18 bases between them.

J is TRBJ2-7 and V is TRBV7-8; D is perhaps TRBD2 (5 bases). Germline loops: CDR1 SGHVS, CDR2 FQNEAQ. V lost 1 base, J lost 9 bases, and 16 bases lay in between. The CDR3 has 14 residues. The CDR3 region has the DNA TGTGCCAGCAGCTTAGGAGGACTCCCAACGGCGCAGTACTTC. Encoded protein: CASSLGGLPTAQYF. Complete variable domain (other parts from reference TRBV7-8 and TRBJ2-7): GAGVSQSPRYKVAKRGQDVALRCDPISGHVSLFWYQQALGQGPEFLTYFQNEAQLDKSGLPSDRFFAERPEGSVSTLKIQRTQQEDSAVYLCASSLGGLPTAQYFGPGTRLTVT.

The chain links TRBV5-5 to TRBJ1-4; 7 nucleotides align to TRBD1. The ends lost 4 bases at V and 2 bases at J; junction bases unmatched: 2. Germline V lookup: CDR1 SGHKS, CDR2 YYEKEE (reference sequence). This CDR3 has 14 residues. The CDR3 sequence: CASSPQGTNEKLFF. The CDR3 coding sequence is TGTGCCAGCAGCCCACAGGGGACTAATGAAAAACTGTTTTTT. Together with reference TRBV5-5 and TRBJ1-4, the CDR3 gives the full variable domain: DAGVTQSPTHLIKTRGQQVTLRCSPISGHKSVSWYQQVLGQGPQFIFQYYEKEERGRGNFPDRFSARQFPNYSSELNVNALLLGDSALYLCASSPQGTNEKLFFGSGTQLSVL.

The chain joins TRBV29-1 to TRBJ1-2; unclear D gene. Germline CDR1 reads SQVTM; CDR2 reads ANQGSEA. This CDR3 is built from 11 residues. Trimming left V 7 bases short and J 4 bases short, with 10 bases between. CDR3 loop: CSAEEAYGYTF. In DNA, the CDR3 is TGCAGCGCCGAAGAGGCCTATGGCTACACCTTC. Supplemented by reference TRBV29-1 and TRBJ1-2, the full variable domain reads SAVISQKPSRDICQRGTSLTIQCQVDSQVTMMFWYRQQPGQSLTLIATANQGSEATYESGFVIDKFPISRPNLTFSTLTVSNMSPEDSSIYLCSAEEAYGYTFGSGTRLTVV.

The J gene is TRBJ2-1, the V gene TRBV9; 8 bases fit TRBD2. CDR3 length equals 16 residues. Germline lookup yields CDR1 SGDLS and CDR2 YYNGEE. J was trimmed by 0 bases and V by 3 bases; bases with no gene match: 5. CDR3 in DNA: TGTGCCAGCAGCGCAGCAGCGGGAGTCTCCTACAATGAGCAGTTCTTC. Amino acids: CASSAAAGVSYNEQFF. Complete variable domain (other parts from reference TRBV9 and TRBJ2-1): DSGVTQTPKHLITATGQRVTLRCSPRSGDLSVYWYQQSLDQGLQFLIQYYNGEERAKGNILERFSAQQFPDLHSELNLSSLELGDSALYFCASSAAAGVSYNEQFFGPGTRLTVL.

This clone was observed a single time. The gene calls are TRBV7-7 and TRBJ2-2; no clear D. The germline V and J ends were trimmed by 6 bases and 6 bases, with 11 bases remaining between them. The CDR3 runs 13 residues. Germline V gives CDR1 SSHAT, CDR2 FNYEAQ (reference sequence). The CDR3 sequence is CASSNLGPGELFF. CDR3 DNA sequence: TGTGCCAGCAGTAATTTAGGCCCCGGGGAGCTGTTTTTT.

The CDR3 coding sequence is TGCGCCAGCAGCCAAGATTCTAGCGGGGTTACCTACGAGCAGTACTTC. Protein: CASSQDSSGVTYEQYF. The V gene is TRBV4-3, the J gene TRBJ2-7; TRBD2 aligns across 9 bases. Germline values: CDR1 LGHNA, CDR2 YSLEER. V was clipped by 0 bases and J by 2 bases; unmatched bases: 5. The CDR3 length is 16 residues.

V usage is TRBV10-3 and J usage is TRBJ2-5, with TRBD2 as a possible D gene (6 bases). The CDR3 totals 14 residues. Germline values: CDR1 ENHRY, CDR2 SYGVKD. The V end lost 7 bases, the J end lost 5 bases, and 17 bases lay between the germline ends. CDR3 loop: CAIKSGGTGETQYF. The CDR3 DNA follows: TGTGCCATCAAGTCTGGGGGGACGGGCGAGACCCAGTACTTC.

This clone occurred once. The V call is TRBV28, the J call TRBJ2-7; weak D call: TRBD1 (5 bases). This CDR3 is 13 amino acids long. The V end lost 8 bases, the J end lost 7 bases, and 18 bases lay between the germline ends. Germline-derived CDR1 and CDR2 are MDHEN and SYDVKM. CDR3 sequence reads: CASHKEQVGEQYF. The CDR3 nucleotides read TGTGCCAGCCATAAGGAACAGGTGGGAGAGCAGTACTTC.